This T cell receptor (beta chain) was obtained from a study of lymphopenia after photon versus proton radiotherapy. Whole-study results and caveats: A bigger post-nadir fall in TCR diversity correlated inversely with survival time in deceased patients. Only patients who died were analyzed for survival; proton advantage is unproven. Oligoclonal CD8+ Temra expansion after nadir drove photon patients' diversity drop.

This CDR3 has 15 amino acids. V was shortened by 6 bases and J by 2 bases, with 13 bases between the two germline ends. Per the germline V gene, CDR1 is MNHNS and CDR2 is SASEGT. The method was immunoSEQ multiplex PCR; TCRdb's version includes in-frame clones alone and lacks a portion of them. The sample carries roughly 150,000 clones, 70% to 90% recorded once. About this clone: The antigen remains undetermined.

The material sequenced was peripheral blood, taken from a patient treated with photon-based radiotherapy. J is TRBJ1-4 and V is TRBV6-1, with D perhaps matching TRBD1 (5 bases). The clonotype was recovered from a man aged 50 or older with gastric cancer. The DNA for the CDR3 is TGTGCCAGCAGCGATACAGGCTCCACTAATGAAAAACTGTTTTTT. Residues: CASSDTGSTNEKLFF.